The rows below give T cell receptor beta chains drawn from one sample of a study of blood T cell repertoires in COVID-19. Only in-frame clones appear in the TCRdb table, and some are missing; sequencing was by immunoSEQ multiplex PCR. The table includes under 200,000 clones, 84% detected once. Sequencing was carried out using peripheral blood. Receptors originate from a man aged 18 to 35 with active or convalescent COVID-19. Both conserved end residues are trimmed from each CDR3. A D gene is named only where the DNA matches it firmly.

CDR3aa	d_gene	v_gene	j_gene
ASSLNPDHRGTDTQY	.	TRBV7-6	TRBJ2-3
ASSYRGFGNQPQH	.	TRBV6-5	TRBJ1-5
ASTSQAGAPRGTQY	.	TRBV21-1	TRBJ2-3
ASSRDRGRNVGTQY	TRBD1	TRBV11-1	TRBJ2-3
ASSPHPRGYSNQPQH	TRBD1	TRBV27	TRBJ1-5
ASSLSRGRVQDTQY	TRBD2	TRBV5-4	TRBJ2-3
ASSLGGFSSPLH	.	TRBV7-2	TRBJ1-6
ASTIPPPGGGHQGCEQY	.	TRBV11-3	TRBJ2-7
ATSDSRRRANEQF	.	TRBV24-1	TRBJ2-1
ASSLAALGTDTQY	.	TRBV2	TRBJ2-3
ASSFQGTNTGELF	.	TRBV5-1	TRBJ2-2
ASSSYLAGGTDTQY	TRBD2	TRBV6-2/TRBV6-3	TRBJ2-3
ASITPSGEQF	.	TRBV6-5	TRBJ2-1
ASSPVGLLATEQF	.	TRBV27	TRBJ2-1
ASKAYDSRNQPQH	.	TRBV2	TRBJ1-5
ASGHTFSGSYNEQF	.	TRBV12-5	TRBJ2-1
ASSWGRGDQPQH	.	TRBV28	TRBJ1-5
ASSLEIAKNIQY	.	TRBV5-1	TRBJ2-4
ASSFIGLNNSPLH	.	TRBV6-5	TRBJ1-6
ASSHQSERRTGELF	.	TRBV4-3	TRBJ2-2
ASSLGDLYSEQF	.	TRBV28	TRBJ2-1
ASSVSLRDSPLH	.	TRBV2	TRBJ1-6
ASSDGGTGLRAF	TRBD1	TRBV2	TRBJ1-1
ASSQEGQLGGTEAF	.	TRBV3-1/TRBV3-2	TRBJ1-1
ASSLLGGTDTQY	.	TRBV5-4	TRBJ2-3
ASVGQHYNEQF	.	TRBV12-3/TRBV12-4	TRBJ2-1
ASSLRGNEKLF	.	TRBV2	TRBJ1-4
ASSLGIAGTSLYEQY	TRBD2	TRBV4-1	TRBJ2-7
ATSREGGYEQY	.	TRBV15	TRBJ2-7
ASSSRKTGLYEQY	.	TRBV28	TRBJ2-7
ASSLRLADTGELF	TRBD2	TRBV11-2	TRBJ2-2
ASSTQTSGRETQY	TRBD2	TRBV19	TRBJ2-5
ASSEDRGHLWGYT	TRBD1	TRBV6-1	TRBJ1-2
ASSRGGMGETQY	.	TRBV4-2	TRBJ2-5
AISGRSNTGELF	.	TRBV10-3	TRBJ2-2
ASSYSGGTGGHEQY	TRBD1	TRBV6-5	TRBJ2-7
ASSPTGLAGGRDTQY	TRBD2	TRBV4-2	TRBJ2-3
ASSSGGPGTGELF	TRBD2	TRBV10-2	TRBJ2-2
ASSLSPDSDTQY	.	TRBV11-3	TRBJ2-3
TSRHTRASEETQY	.	TRBV1	TRBJ2-5
ASSQVRGNYGYT	.	TRBV14	TRBJ1-2
ASSPGGQFQETQY	.	TRBV19	TRBJ2-5
ASSFGGIKQY	.	TRBV13	TRBJ2-7
ASSALAETEQF	TRBD2	TRBV2	TRBJ2-1
ASKTPSGRGDTQY	TRBD2	TRBV5-1	TRBJ2-3
ASSLGVTGGTEAF	TRBD1	TRBV5-6	TRBJ1-1